This T cell receptor beta chain was found in a study of T cells after yellow fever vaccination. Study context: Where fractions had low cell numbers, libraries were prepared from them with the SMART-Seq v4 Ultra Low Input RNA kit.

This CDR3 is built from 14 residues. Trimming took off 6 bases at V and 7 bases at J, with 18 bases between the two ends. The V gene's germline CDR1 is SGHTA and CDR2 FQGNSA. They built TCR cDNA with 5'RACE template switching, a step that put in a universal primer site and UMIs. A single record per CDR3 protein comes from TCRdb applying MiXCR to the 5' RACE reads. In the table there are 400,000 to 650,000 distinct CDR3 sequences, 21% of which are singletons. To note about this clonotype: Its specificity is unknown.

Findings and limits, study-wide: A limited proportion of clonotypes was detected within both the CD4 and CD8 compartments. Clones that expanded after primary vaccination mostly reappeared after the booster (roughly 96% CD4, about 91% CD8).

The specimen comprised PBMCs, sampled roughly 20 days after the first yellow fever vaccination. This sequence joins TRBV7-2 and TRBJ1-2; possible D gene TRBD1, 6 bases. The TCR was taken from a young man who received the YFV17D yellow fever vaccine. The CDR3 here is CASRTGGNGGGYTF. DNA for the CDR3: TGTGCCAGCAGAACGGGGGGCAACGGCGGTGGCTACACCTTC.